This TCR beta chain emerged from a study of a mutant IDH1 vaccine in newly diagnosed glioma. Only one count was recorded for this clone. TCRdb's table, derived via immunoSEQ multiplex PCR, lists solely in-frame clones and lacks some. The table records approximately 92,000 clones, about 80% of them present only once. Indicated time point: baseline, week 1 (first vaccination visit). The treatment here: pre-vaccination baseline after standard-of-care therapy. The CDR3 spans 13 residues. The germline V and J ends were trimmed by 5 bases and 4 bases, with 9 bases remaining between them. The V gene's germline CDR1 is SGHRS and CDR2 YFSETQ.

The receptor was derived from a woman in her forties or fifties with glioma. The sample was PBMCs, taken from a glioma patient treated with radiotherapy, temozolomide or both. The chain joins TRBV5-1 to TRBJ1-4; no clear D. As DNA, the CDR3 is TGCGCCAGCAGGGAGAAGGGTAATGAAAAACTGTTTTTT. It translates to CASREKGNEKLFF.